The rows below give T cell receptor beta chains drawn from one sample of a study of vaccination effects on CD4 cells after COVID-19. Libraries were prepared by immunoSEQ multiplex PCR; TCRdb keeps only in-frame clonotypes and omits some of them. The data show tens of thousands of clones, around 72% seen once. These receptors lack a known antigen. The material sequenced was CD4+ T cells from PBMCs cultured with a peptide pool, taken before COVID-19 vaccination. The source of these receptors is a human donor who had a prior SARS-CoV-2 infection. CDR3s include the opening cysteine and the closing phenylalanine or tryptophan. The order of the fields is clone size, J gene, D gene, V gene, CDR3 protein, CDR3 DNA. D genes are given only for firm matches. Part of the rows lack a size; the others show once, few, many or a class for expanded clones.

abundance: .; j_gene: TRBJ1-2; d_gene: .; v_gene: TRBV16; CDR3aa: CASSLYGQFTF; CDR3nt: TGTGCCAGCAGCCTCTATGGACAGTTCACCTTC
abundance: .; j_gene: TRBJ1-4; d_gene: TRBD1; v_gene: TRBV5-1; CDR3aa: CASSGSGTGYEKLFF; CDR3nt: TGCGCCAGCAGCGGATCCGGGACAGGGTACGAAAAACTGTTTTTT
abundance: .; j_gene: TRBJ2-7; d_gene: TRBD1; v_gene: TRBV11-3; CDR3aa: CASSSYSYTGTGPREQYF; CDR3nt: TGTGCCAGCAGCTCTTACTCATACACCGGGACAGGGCCCCGCGAGCAGTACTTC
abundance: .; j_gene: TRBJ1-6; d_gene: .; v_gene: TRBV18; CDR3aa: CASSPLAVDSPLHF; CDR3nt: TGTGCCAGCTCACCACTCGCGGTGGATTCACCCCTCCACTTT
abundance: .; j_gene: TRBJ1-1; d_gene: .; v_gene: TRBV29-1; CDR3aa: CSVGTARDTEAFF; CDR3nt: TGCAGCGTTGGAACAGCCAGGGACACTGAAGCTTTCTTT
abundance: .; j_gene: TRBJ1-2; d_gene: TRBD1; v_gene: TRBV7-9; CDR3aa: CASGRGQGLYGYTF; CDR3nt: TGTGCCAGCGGTCGGGGACAGGGGCTCTATGGCTACACCTTC
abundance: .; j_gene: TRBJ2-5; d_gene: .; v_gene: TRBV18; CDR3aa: CASTTGSQETQYF; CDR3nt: TGTGCCAGCACCACAGGGAGCCAAGAGACCCAGTACTTC
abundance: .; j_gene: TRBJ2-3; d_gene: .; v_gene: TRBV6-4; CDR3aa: CASSVAAGASDTQYF; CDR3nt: TGTGCCAGCAGTGTTGCGGCGGGGGCCTCAGATACGCAGTATTTT
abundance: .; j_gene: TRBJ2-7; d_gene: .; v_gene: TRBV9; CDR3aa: CASSVGPGEARAPYEQYF; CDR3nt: TGTGCCAGCAGCGTAGGTCCGGGTGAGGCAAGAGCTCCCTACGAGCAGTACTTC
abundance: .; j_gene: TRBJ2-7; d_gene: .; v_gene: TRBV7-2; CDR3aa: CASSSRGPSSYEQYF; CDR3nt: TGTGCCAGCAGCTCGCGGGGGCCTAGCTCCTACGAGCAGTACTTC
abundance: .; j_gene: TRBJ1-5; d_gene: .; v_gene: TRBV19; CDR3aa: CASEAGAGQPQHF; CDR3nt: TGTGCCAGTGAGGCAGGGGCGGGTCAGCCCCAGCATTTT
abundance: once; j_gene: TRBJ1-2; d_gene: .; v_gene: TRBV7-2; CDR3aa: CASSPHREGPGYTF; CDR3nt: TGTGCCAGCAGTCCTCATAGGGAGGGCCCCGGCTACACCTTC
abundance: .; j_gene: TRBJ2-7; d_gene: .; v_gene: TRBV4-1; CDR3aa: CASSRGHFYEQYF; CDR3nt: TGCGCCAGCAGCCGGGGCCACTTCTACGAGCAGTACTTC
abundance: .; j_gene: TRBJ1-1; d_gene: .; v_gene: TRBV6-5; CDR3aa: CASNRVTSFEAFF; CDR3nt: TGTGCCAGCAATAGGGTAACCAGTTTTGAAGCTTTCTTT
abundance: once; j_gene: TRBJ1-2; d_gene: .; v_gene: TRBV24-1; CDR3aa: CATSDGAGNYGYTF; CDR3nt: TGTGCCACCAGTGATGGGGCAGGGAACTATGGCTACACCTTC
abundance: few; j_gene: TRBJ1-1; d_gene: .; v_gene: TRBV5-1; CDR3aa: CASSLGAWEGTEAFF; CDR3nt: TGCGCCAGCAGCTTAGGCGCATGGGAGGGCACTGAAGCTTTCTTT
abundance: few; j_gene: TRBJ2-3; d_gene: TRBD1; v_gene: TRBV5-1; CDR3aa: CASSSTPGQGSSTDTQYF; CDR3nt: TGCGCCAGCAGCTCTACTCCGGGACAGGGGAGTAGCACAGATACGCAGTATTTT
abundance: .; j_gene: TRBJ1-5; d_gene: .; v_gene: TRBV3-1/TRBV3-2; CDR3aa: CASSPAQGGDQPQHF; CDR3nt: TGTGCCAGCAGCCCAGCGCAGGGTGGCGATCAGCCCCAGCATTTT
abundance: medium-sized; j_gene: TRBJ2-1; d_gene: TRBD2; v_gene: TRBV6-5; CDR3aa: CASSYYSGTNYNEQFF; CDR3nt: TGTGCCAGCAGTTACTATTCCGGGACTAATTACAATGAGCAGTTCTTC
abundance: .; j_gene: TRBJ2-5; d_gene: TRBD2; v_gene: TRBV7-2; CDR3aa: CASSLGGGRETQYF; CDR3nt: TGTGCCAGCAGCTTAGGGGGGGGAAGGGAGACCCAGTACTTC
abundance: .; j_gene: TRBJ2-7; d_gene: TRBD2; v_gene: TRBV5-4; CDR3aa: CASSSTSGGSEQYF; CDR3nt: TGTGCCAGCAGCTCGACTAGCGGGGGGTCCGAGCAGTACTTC
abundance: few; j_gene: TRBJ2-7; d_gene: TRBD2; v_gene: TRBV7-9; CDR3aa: CASSLVRMAGGFHEQYF; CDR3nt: TGTGCCAGCAGCTTAGTCCGGATGGCGGGAGGGTTCCACGAGCAGTACTTC
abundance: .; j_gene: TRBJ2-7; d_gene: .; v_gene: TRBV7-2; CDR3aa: CASSLFSGSLYEQYF; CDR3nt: TGTGCCAGCAGCTTATTTAGTGGGAGTCTCTACGAGCAGTACTTC
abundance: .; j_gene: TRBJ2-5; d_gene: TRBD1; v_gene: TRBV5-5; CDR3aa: CASSDKTGGEETQYF; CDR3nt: TGTGCCAGCAGCGACAAGACAGGGGGCGAAGAGACCCAGTACTTC
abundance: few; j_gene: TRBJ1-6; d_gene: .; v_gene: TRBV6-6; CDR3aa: CAITGEGSYNSPLHF; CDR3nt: TGTGCCATCACCGGGGAGGGCTCCTATAATTCACCCCTCCACTTT
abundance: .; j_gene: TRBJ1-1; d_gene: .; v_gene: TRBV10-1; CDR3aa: CASTWSAEPNTEAFF; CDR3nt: TGCGCCAGCACGTGGTCCGCGGAACCGAACACTGAAGCTTTCTTT
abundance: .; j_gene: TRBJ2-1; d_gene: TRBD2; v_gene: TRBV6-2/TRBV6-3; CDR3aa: CASSYSLKTSGSYNEQFF; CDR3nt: TGTGCCAGCAGTTACAGTTTGAAGACTAGCGGGAGTTACAATGAGCAGTTCTTC
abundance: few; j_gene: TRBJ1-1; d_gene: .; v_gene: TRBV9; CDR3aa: CASSVDGPGNTEAFF; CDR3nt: TGTGCCAGCAGCGTAGACGGACCGGGGAACACTGAAGCTTTCTTT
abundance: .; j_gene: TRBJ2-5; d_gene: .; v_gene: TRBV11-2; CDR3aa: CASSLMQGSQETQYF; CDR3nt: TGTGCCAGCAGCTTAATGCAGGGAAGCCAAGAGACCCAGTACTTC
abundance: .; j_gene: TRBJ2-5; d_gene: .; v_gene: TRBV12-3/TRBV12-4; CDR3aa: CASSQTEETQYF; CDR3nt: TGTGCCAGCAGCCAAACCGAGGAGACCCAGTACTTC
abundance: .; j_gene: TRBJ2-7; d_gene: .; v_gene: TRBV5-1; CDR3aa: CASSLAGTETYEQYF; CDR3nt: TGCGCCAGCAGCTTGGCGGGCACAGAGACCTACGAGCAGTACTTC
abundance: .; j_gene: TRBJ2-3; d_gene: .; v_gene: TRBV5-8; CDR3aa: CASSSGAFRADTQYF; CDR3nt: TGTGCCAGCAGCTCCGGGGCCTTCCGCGCAGATACGCAGTATTTT
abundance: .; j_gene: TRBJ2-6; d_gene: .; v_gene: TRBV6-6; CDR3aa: CASSPTGLVSGANVLTF; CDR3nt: TGTGCCAGCAGTCCAACAGGGCTGGTATCTGGGGCCAACGTCCTGACTTTC
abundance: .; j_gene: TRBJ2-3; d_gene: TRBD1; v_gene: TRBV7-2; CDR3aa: CASSNDRAGTQYF; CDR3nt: TGTGCCAGCAGCAACGACAGGGCTGGTACGCAGTATTTT
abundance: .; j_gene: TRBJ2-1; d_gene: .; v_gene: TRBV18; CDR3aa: CASSPGTFYNEQFF; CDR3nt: TGTGCCAGCTCACCCGGGACTTTCTACAATGAGCAGTTCTTC
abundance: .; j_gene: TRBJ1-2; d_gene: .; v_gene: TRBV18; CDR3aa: CASHNDPVGGYTF; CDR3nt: TGTGCCAGCCATAACGACCCGGTGGGTGGCTACACCTTC
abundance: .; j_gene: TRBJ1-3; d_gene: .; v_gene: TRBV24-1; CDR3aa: CATSEGGRSSGNTIYF; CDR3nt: TGTGCCACCAGTGAAGGAGGCAGGAGCTCTGGAAACACCATATATTTT
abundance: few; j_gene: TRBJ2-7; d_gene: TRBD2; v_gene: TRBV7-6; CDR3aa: CASSLAGTSSGEQYF; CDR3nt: TGTGCCAGCAGCTTAGCCGGGACTAGCTCGGGCGAGCAGTACTTC
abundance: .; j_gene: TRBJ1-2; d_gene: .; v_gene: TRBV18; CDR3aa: CASSPQTQAYTF; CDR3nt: TGTGCCAGCTCACCGCAGACACAAGCCTACACCTTC
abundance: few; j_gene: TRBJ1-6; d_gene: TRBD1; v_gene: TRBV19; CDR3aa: CASRRQGADSPLHF; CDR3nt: TGTGCCAGTAGGAGACAGGGGGCAGATTCACCCCTCCACTTT
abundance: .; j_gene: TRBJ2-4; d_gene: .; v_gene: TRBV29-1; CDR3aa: CSVGPPGGLNIQYF; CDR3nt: TGCAGCGTTGGCCCTCCAGGAGGGCTGAACATTCAGTACTTC
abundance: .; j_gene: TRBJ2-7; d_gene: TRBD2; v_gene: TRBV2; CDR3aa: CASTKSGGRYEQYF; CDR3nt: TGTGCCAGCACTAAGAGCGGGGGTAGGTACGAGCAGTACTTC
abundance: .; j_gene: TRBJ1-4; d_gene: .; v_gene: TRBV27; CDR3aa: CASSFDRSNEKLFF; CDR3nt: TGTGCCAGCAGTTTCGATAGGTCTAATGAAAAACTGTTTTTT
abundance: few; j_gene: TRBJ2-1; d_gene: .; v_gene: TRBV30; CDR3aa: CAWSGKAGHNEQFF; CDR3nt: TGTGCCTGGAGTGGAAAGGCCGGGCACAATGAGCAGTTCTTC
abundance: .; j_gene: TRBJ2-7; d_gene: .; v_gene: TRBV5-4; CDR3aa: CASSHRASNEQYF; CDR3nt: TGTGCCAGCAGCCACAGGGCTTCCAACGAGCAGTACTTC
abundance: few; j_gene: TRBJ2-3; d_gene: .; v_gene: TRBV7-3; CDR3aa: CASSPGHTTDTQYF; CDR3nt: TGTGCCAGCAGCCCTGGACACACCACAGATACGCAGTATTTT
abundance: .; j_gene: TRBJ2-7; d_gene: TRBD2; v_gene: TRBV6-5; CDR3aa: CASSPGLASYEQYF; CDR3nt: TGTGCCAGCAGTCCTGGACTAGCCTCCTACGAGCAGTACTTC
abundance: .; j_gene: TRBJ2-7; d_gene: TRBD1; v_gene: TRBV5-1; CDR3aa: CASSLVGQNYEQYF; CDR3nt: TGCGCCAGCAGCTTGGTGGGACAGAACTACGAGCAGTACTTC
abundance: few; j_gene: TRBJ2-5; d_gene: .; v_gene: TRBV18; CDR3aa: CASSPGETQYF; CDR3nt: TGTGCCAGCTCACCGGGAGAGACCCAGTACTTC
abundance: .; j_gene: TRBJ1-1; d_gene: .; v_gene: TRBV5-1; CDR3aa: CASSLEITGATEAFF; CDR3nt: TGCGCCAGCAGCTTGGAGATTACGGGGGCCACTGAAGCTTTCTTT
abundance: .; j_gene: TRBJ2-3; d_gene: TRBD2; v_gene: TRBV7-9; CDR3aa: CASSLISGGDTQYF; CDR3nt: TGTGCCAGCAGCTTAATTAGCGGGGGAGATACGCAGTATTTT
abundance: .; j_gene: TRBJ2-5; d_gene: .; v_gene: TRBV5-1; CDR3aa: CASSPGGGGFQETQYF; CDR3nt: TGCGCCAGCAGCCCGGGTGGGGGGGGCTTCCAAGAGACCCAGTACTTC
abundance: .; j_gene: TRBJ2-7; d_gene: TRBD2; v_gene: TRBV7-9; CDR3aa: CASSPGLAGGPIQYF; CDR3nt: TGTGCCAGCAGCCCCGGACTAGCGGGAGGGCCGATACAGTACTTC
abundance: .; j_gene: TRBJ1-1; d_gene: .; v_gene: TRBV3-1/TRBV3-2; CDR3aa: CASSQPGGVRAFF; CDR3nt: TGTGCCAGCAGCCAACCCGGGGGGGTTAGAGCTTTCTTT
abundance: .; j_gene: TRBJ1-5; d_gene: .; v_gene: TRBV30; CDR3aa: CAWSASWQNNQPQHF; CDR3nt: TGTGCCTGGAGTGCCTCATGGCAGAACAATCAGCCCCAGCATTTT
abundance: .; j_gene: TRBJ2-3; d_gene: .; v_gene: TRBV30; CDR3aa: CAWSVISSQRRGTQYF; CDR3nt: TGTGCCTGGAGTGTAATATCTAGCCAAAGGCGAGGTACGCAGTATTTT
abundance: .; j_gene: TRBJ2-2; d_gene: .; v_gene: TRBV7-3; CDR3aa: CASSVGVVLNTGELFF; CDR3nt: TGTGCCAGCAGCGTAGGAGTAGTTCTGAACACCGGGGAGCTGTTTTTT